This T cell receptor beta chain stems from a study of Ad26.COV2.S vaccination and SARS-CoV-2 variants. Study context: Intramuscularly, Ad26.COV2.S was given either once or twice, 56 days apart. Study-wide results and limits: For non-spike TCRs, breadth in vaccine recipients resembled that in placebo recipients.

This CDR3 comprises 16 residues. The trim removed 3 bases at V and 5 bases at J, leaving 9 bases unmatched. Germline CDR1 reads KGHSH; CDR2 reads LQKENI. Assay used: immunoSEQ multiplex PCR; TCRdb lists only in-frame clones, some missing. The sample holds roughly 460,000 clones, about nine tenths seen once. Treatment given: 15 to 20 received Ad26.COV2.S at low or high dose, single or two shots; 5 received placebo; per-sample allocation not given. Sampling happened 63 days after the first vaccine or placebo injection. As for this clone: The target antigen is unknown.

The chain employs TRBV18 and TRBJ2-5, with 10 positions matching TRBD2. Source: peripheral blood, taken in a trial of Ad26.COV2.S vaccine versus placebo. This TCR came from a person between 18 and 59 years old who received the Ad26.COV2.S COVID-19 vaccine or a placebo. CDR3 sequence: CASSPGLAGGVETQYF. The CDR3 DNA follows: TGTGCCAGCTCACCCGGGTTAGCGGGAGGTGTGGAGACCCAGTACTTC.